A single TCR beta chain is shown here with its context. Its specificity is not known. This CDR3 region has 15 residues. With 7 bases clipped from V and 10 bases from J, the junction kept 12 bases outside the gene matches. Germline V gene data show CDR1 as MNHEY and CDR2 as SVGEGT. Sample time point: patch test 3, about 24 weeks after DPC sensitization. The treatment: therapeutic diphenylcyclopropenone sensitization with weekly scalp DPC. The source of the sample is a study of human T cells and chemical hapten exposure. Overall study results and limits: Sensitizing to DPC left TCRs with a frequency above 1 in 1000 unaltered.

Using its own MiXCR run on the RACE reads, TCRdb lists one record per CDR3 protein. The data hold roughly 200,000 distinct CDR3 sequences, with under 30% observed a single time. This sequence originates from a woman aged 40 to 55 with alopecia areata. Some clones in this sample may be carry-over from other donors' samples. The V gene is TRBV6-2 or TRBV6-3, the J gene TRBJ2-7, with 14 bases identical to TRBD2. The sequences come from whole blood, collected in connection with sensitization to the hapten diphenylcyclopropenone (DPC). The DNA of the CDR3 is TGTGCCAGCACGCTAGAAGGACTAGCGGGAGGCGACCAGTACTTC. This gives the protein CASTLEGLAGGDQYF.